Following are 12 T cell receptor beta chains from one sample sequenced in a study of control samples from healthy donors and cancer patients. The method was immunoSEQ multiplex PCR; TCRdb's version includes in-frame clones alone and lacks a portion of them. The sample yields some 49,000 clones, around 85% seen once. Material for sequencing was PBMCs. The receptors come from a woman aged 45-65 years with lung cancer.

Note on this clone: The same CDR3 can be traced to other DNA sequences in this sample. The chain links TRBV7-2 to TRBJ1-2; the D gene is possibly TRBD1 (5 bases). CDR3 size: 13 residues. V dropped 4 bases and J dropped 8 bases, with 14 bases sitting between them. The germline gives CDR1 SGHTA, CDR2 FQGNSA. The DNA of the CDR3 is TGTGCCAGCAGCTGGGCGGGGGGTGCGGGCTACACCTTC. Its protein is CASSWAGGAGYTF.

The rearrangement uses TRBV5-1 and TRBJ1-1; unclear D gene. The V end lost 5 bases, the J end lost 3 bases, and 14 bases lay between the germline ends. In germline, CDR1 is SGHRS, CDR2 YFSETQ. The CDR3 runs to 14 residues. CDR3 DNA sequence: TGCGCCAGCAGGGCAGGAGGTGAAGACACTGAAGCTTTCTTT. It codes for CASRAGGEDTEAFF.

This clone was seen once. This chain uses TRBV7-3 with TRBJ2-7; 9 nucleotides agree with TRBD1. This CDR3 comprises 16 residues. Trimming removed 0 bases from V and 0 bases from J; junction bases left unmatched: 3. The V gene's germline CDR1 is SGHTA and CDR2 FQGTGA. This CDR3 reads CASSLTGTGYSYEQYF. The CDR3 region has the DNA TGTGCCAGCAGCTTAACGGGGACAGGGTACTCCTACGAGCAGTACTTC.

This chain connects TRBV19 to TRBJ1-5; no firm D call. Trimming took 7 bases from V and 5 from J, leaving 12 bases between them. Germline values: CDR1 LNHDA, CDR2 SQIVND (reference sequence). This CDR3 contains 13 residues. The DNA of the CDR3 is TGTGCCAGTACATGGACGGTAGATCAGCCCCAGCATTTT. It yields the protein CASTWTVDQPQHF.

This chain uses TRBV24-1 with TRBJ1-5, with D tentatively TRBD1 (6 bases). Germline values: CDR1 KGHDR, CDR2 SFDVKD. The CDR3 is 14 residues long. Trimming removed 4 bases at V and 5 bases at J, with 11 bases between. The CDR3 protein is CATSEQGNYQPQHF. In DNA form, the CDR3 reads TGTGCCACCAGTGAACAGGGAAATTATCAGCCCCAGCATTTT.

The chain combines TRBV9 with TRBJ2-7, with unresolved D. CDR3 length: 15 amino acids. The germline CDR1 and CDR2 sequences are SGDLS and YYNGEE. V dropped 4 bases and J dropped 2 bases, with 16 bases sitting between them. Written as DNA, the CDR3 is TGTGCCAGCAGCCCTATCCCCGGCTCCGCCTACGAGCAGTACTTC. It codes for CASSPIPGSAYEQYF.

This sequence joins TRBV4-1 and TRBJ1-4, with D uncertain. The CDR3 is 17 residues long. Trimming shortened V by 5 bases and J by 0 bases, and 16 bases separated the two germline ends. Germline CDR1 is MGHRA and CDR2 is YSYEKL. In nucleotides, the CDR3 is TGCGCCAGCAGCAGACTCGGGTTAGAAGCAACTAATGAAAAACTGTTTTTT. This translates into CASSRLGLEATNEKLFF.

The genes are TRBV2 and TRBJ2-1, with 10 bases identical to TRBD1. V gave up 6 bases and J gave up 1 base; unmatched junction bases: 0. CDR1 is SNHLY, CDR2 FYNNEI, per germline. The CDR3 covers 14 residues. The CDR3 sequence is CASRGQGSYNEQFF. The CDR3 DNA follows: TGTGCCAGCAGGGGACAGGGGTCCTACAATGAGCAGTTCTTC.

Only a few counts were recorded for this clone. CDR3 nucleotide sequence: TGCGCCAGCAGCTTGGGTGGAGGACAGGGGAGCAATCAGCCCCAGCATTTT. It specifies CASSLGGGQGSNQPQHF. The chain links TRBV5-1 to TRBJ1-5, with 9 bases identical to TRBD1. Germline assignment: CDR1 SGHRS and CDR2 YFSETQ. Trimming at V came to 0 bases and at J to 1 base, leaving 5 bases not matched to a gene. The CDR3 runs 17 residues.

The V and J genes are TRBV29-1 and TRBJ1-1, with D possibly TRBD1 on 5 matching bases. Germline lookup yields CDR1 SQVTM and CDR2 ANQGSEA. The ends were cut back, 0 bases at V and 5 bases at J, with 13 bases in the middle. The CDR3 has 14 residues. The CDR3 protein is CSVEDPGKGTEAFF. The CDR3 DNA reads TGCAGCGTTGAAGATCCGGGAAAGGGGACTGAAGCTTTCTTT.

Concerning this clone: The same CDR3 is also encoded by other DNA sequences in this sample. J is TRBJ2-3 and V is TRBV29-1; D ambiguous. The CDR3 contains 12 residues. Looked up from germline, CDR1 is SQVTM and CDR2 is ANQGSEA. Trimming pared 3 bases from V and 2 bases from J, leaving 6 bases between. As DNA, the CDR3 is TGCAGCGTTGAGTCCTCCACAGATACGCAGTATTTT. Translation: CSVESSTDTQYF.

This clone has only one observation. The chain has TRBV21-1 and TRBJ2-7; no check of the table's D call, TRBD1, against the DNA was made. TRBV21-1 is flagged as a pseudogene. CDR3 length equals 14 residues. CDR3 nucleotide sequence: TGTGCCAGCAGCGCCAGAAAGGGGGACGACGAGCAGTACTTC. Its protein product is CASSARKGDDEQYF.